Listed below are T cell receptor beta chains from one sample, sequenced in a study of naive and memory T cell subsets. TCRdb re-derived calls from the UMI-ligation and nested PCR reads in MiXCR, one entry per CDR3 protein. This sample has about 100,000 distinct CDR3 sequences, with roughly 14% found just once. The sample was naive CD8+ T cells from blood. The receptors were gathered from a human donor in good health. The CDR3 runs from the conserved cysteine through the conserved F or W. Each record gives: V gene, J gene, CDR3 protein.

v_gene: TRBV28
j_gene: TRBJ1-6
CDR3aa: CASTWQGPNSPLHF

v_gene: TRBV19
j_gene: TRBJ1-1
CDR3aa: CASSITGSEAFF

v_gene: TRBV13
j_gene: TRBJ2-7
CDR3aa: CASGYDRRTYEQYF

v_gene: TRBV4-2
j_gene: TRBJ2-7
CDR3aa: CASSQPQGSSYEQYF

v_gene: TRBV4-2
j_gene: TRBJ2-7
CDR3aa: CASSQEEQASYEQYF

v_gene: TRBV11-2
j_gene: TRBJ2-1
CDR3aa: CASSMTRDNEQFF

v_gene: TRBV28
j_gene: TRBJ1-1
CDR3aa: CASTINGVLNTEAFF

v_gene: TRBV11-2
j_gene: TRBJ2-5
CDR3aa: CASSPASGGAGETQYF

v_gene: TRBV15
j_gene: TRBJ1-3
CDR3aa: CATSSLGSLRPGNTIYF

v_gene: TRBV7-3
j_gene: TRBJ2-1
CDR3aa: CASSNGLALTYNEQFF

v_gene: TRBV7-9
j_gene: TRBJ2-7
CDR3aa: CASSFGLAGPYEQYF